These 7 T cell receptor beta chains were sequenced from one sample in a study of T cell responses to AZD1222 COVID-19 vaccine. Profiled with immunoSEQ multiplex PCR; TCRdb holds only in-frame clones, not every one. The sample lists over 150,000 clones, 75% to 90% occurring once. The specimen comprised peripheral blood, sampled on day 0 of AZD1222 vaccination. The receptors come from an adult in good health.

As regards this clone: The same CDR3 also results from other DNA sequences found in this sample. CDR3 in amino acids: CASSVGATNEKLFF. The CDR3, as DNA: TGTGCCAGCAGCGTAGGGGCAACTAATGAAAAACTGTTTTTT. This chain links TRBV9 with TRBJ1-4; D ambiguous. V was pared by 0 bases and J by 0 bases, with 3 bases between. This CDR3 comprises 14 residues. Germline-derived CDR1 and CDR2 are SGDLS and YYNGEE.

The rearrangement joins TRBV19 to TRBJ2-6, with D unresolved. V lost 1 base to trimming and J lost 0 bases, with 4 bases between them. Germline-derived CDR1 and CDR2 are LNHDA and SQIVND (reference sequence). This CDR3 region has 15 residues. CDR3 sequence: CASSIGHSGANVLTF. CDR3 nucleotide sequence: TGTGCCAGTAGTATAGGCCACTCTGGGGCCAACGTCCTGACTTTC.

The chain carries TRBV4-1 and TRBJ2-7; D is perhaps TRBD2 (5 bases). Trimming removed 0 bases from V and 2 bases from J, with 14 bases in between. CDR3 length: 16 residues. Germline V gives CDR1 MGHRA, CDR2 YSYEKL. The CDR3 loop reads CASSQDPAGLPYEQYF. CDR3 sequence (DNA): TGCGCCAGCAGCCAAGATCCGGCGGGCCTGCCCTACGAGCAGTACTTC.

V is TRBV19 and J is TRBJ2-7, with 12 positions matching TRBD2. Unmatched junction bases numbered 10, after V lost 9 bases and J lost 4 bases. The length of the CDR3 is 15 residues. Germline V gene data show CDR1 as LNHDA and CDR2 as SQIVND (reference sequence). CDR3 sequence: CASRLAGELGYEQYF. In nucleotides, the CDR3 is TGTGCCAGCAGACTAGCGGGAGAACTAGGGTACGAGCAGTACTTC.

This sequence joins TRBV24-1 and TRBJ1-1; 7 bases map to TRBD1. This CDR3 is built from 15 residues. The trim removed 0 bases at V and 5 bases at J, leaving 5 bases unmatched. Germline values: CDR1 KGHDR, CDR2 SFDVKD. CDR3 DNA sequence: TGTGCCACCAGTGATTTGCAGGTCAGGGGGACTGAAGCTTTCTTT. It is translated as CATSDLQVRGTEAFF.

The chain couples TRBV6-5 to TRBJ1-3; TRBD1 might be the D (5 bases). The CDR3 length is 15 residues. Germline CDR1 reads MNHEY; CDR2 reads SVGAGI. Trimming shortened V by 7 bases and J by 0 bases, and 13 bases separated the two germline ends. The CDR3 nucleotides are TGTGCCAGCACCCGACGGGGGAGCTCTGGAAACACCATATATTTT. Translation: CASTRRGSSGNTIYF.

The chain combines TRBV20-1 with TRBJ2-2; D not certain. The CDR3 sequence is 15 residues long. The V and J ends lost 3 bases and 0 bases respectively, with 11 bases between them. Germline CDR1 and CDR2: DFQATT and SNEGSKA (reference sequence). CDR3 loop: CSASRSETNTGELFF. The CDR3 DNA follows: TGCAGTGCTAGTCGGTCCGAGACGAACACCGGGGAGCTGTTTTTT.